This TCR beta chain was observed in a study of shared clonotypes between healthy human individuals. Study-wide results and limits: All-four-donor shared clonotypes had higher generation probabilities than non-shared clonotypes did.

The junction had 9 bases not matched to a gene; V was cut back by 1 base and J by 7 bases. The germline gives CDR1 SGHNT, CDR2 YENEEA. The CDR3 runs to 16 residues. Turning to this clone: Its antigen is unknown.

Naive CD8 isolation took CD45RO-negative cells positively selected for CCR7 and excluded terminally differentiated effector memory CD45RA+ cells. TCRdb keeps only in-frame clones here, not all; method: immunoSEQ multiplex PCR. The data show about 1,800,000 clones, roughly 95% seen once. V gene TRBV11-3 combines with J gene TRBJ2-1, with TRBD2 matching over 8 bases. The sample comprised naive CD8+ T cells sorted from blood. The TCR sequence derives from a man aged 18 to 30 in good health. CDR3 amino acids: CASSLGREGLGNEQFF. The CDR3, as DNA: TGTGCCAGCAGCTTAGGACGGGAGGGCCTGGGAAATGAGCAGTTCTTC.